The T cell receptor (beta chain) under discussion was sequenced for a study of cytomegalovirus exposure and HLA in healthy donors. Study-wide context: The approximately 670 first-cohort repertoires and the roughly 120 validation repertoires shared the same platform, a later analysis reported. Whole-study findings and limits: In the roughly 110 validation repertoires, around 95% of cluster scores exceeded 0, per a later analysis. The study listed 150 to 200 cytomegalovirus-associated TCR beta chains. According to reports, the classifier identified cytomegalovirus status with high specificity and sensitivity.

This table comes from immunoSEQ multiplex PCR, and its TCRdb copy is limited to in-frame clones, with some not included. The top ten clones hold 7.2% of a sample with some 180,000 clones, about 89% of them seen once. Regarding this clone: Its antigen is not known.

The CDR3 contains 16 residues. Trimming took 6 bases from V and 3 from J, leaving 20 bases between them. CDR1 is SGHAT, CDR2 FQNNGV, per germline. The receptor was derived from a man aged 25 to 40 in good health and CMV-seropositive. Material: PBMCs. The rearrangement joins TRBV11-2 to TRBJ2-5; perhaps TRBD1 as D (6 bases). The chain's CDR3 is CASRLRDTWPEETQYF. CDR3 nucleotide sequence: TGTGCCAGCAGGCTCCGGGACACCTGGCCCGAAGAGACCCAGTACTTC.